Listed below are T cell receptor beta chains from one sample, sequenced in a study of identical twins. Using its own MiXCR run on the 5' RACE reads, TCRdb lists one record per CDR3 protein. The data show under 900,000 distinct CDR3 sequences, with 12% seen just once and under 2% held by the top ten. These data are also associated with another study on yellow fever vaccine responses in identical twins.

Sequencing was done on a sample of PBMCs. The source is a woman aged 18-29 years in good health. Each CDR3 is given with its conserved first and last residue. A D gene is named only where the DNA matches it firmly. The size entry is marked missing in some rows and otherwise reads once, few, many or a size class.

>TRBV29-1|-|TRBJ2-1|TRBD2
CSVASGLAGAEQFF
TGCAGCGTTGCCTCAGGACTAGCGGGAGCTGAGCAGTTCTTC
>TRBV20-1|few|TRBJ2-3|-
CSSAVVDTQYF
TGCAGTTCTGCGGTCGTAGATACGCAGTATTTT
>TRBV7-8|few|TRBJ1-4|-
CASSTSRRLDEKLFF
TGTGCCAGCAGCACCTCGAGGAGGTTGGATGAAAAACTGTTTTTT
>TRBV27|-|TRBJ2-7|TRBD2
CASGTTSGWSYEQYF
TGTGCCAGCGGTACGACTAGCGGATGGTCCTACGAGCAGTACTTC
>TRBV7-6|-|TRBJ2-1|TRBD2
CASSVEAGGEDEQFF
TGTGCCAGCAGCGTCGAAGCGGGAGGGGAAGATGAGCAGTTCTTC
>TRBV9|-|TRBJ2-7|TRBD1
CASSVGDRENEQYF
TGTGCCAGCAGCGTAGGGGACAGGGAGAACGAGCAGTACTTC
>TRBV12-3/TRBV12-4|many|TRBJ1-2|-
CASSFGRNYGYTF
TGTGCCAGCAGTTTCGGAAGGAACTATGGCTACACCTTC
>TRBV6-5|-|TRBJ1-2|TRBD1
CASSYHRDRVFGYTF
TGTGCCAGCAGTTACCACCGGGACAGGGTATTTGGCTACACCTTC
>TRBV7-9|few|TRBJ2-3|TRBD2
CASSQWTSGSTDTQYF
TGTGCCAGCAGCCAGTGGACTAGCGGGAGCACAGATACGCAGTATTTT
>TRBV10-3|many|TRBJ2-3|-
CAISPLLSTDTQYF
TGTGCCATCAGTCCTCTGCTAAGCACAGATACGCAGTATTTT
>TRBV5-1|-|TRBJ2-5|TRBD1
CASTPRTGQETQYF
TGCGCCAGCACCCCACGGACAGGGCAAGAGACCCAGTACTTC